This T cell receptor beta chain was recovered during a study of spatial heterogeneity in lung cancer. Trimming left V 3 bases short and J 4 bases short, with 7 bases between. This CDR3 contains 13 residues. Germline assignment: CDR1 KGHSH and CDR2 LQKENI. This clonotype showed up just a few times. Carried by each TCR cDNA molecule was a unique molecular identifier. A single record per CDR3 protein comes from TCRdb applying MiXCR to the 5' RACE reads. The repertoire holds roughly 91,000 distinct CDR3 sequences, with 15% to 25% as singletons. Time point defined: sample taken at primary tumor resection. The sequenced material consisted of unsorted whole RNA from tumor, nontumor lung or frozen PBMC.

The input for sequencing was PBMCs, taken at surgery. The chain is built from TRBV18 and TRBJ2-1; D remains ambiguous. The sequence was collected from a male donor with early-stage non-small cell lung cancer. The CDR3 DNA sequence: TGTGCCAGCTCACCTACCCAGTACAATGAGCAGTTCTTC. Protein product: CASSPTQYNEQFF. Based on the CDR3 plus reference TRBV18 and TRBJ2-1, the full variable domain is NAGVMQNPRHLVRRRGQEARLRCSPMKGHSHVYWYRQLPEEGLKFMVYLQKENIIDESGMPKERFSAEFPKEGPSILRIQQVVRGDSAAYFCASSPTQYNEQFFGPGTRLTVL.